This TCR beta chain stems from a study of T cell responses to AZD1222 COVID-19 vaccine. Using immunoSEQ multiplex PCR, the repertoire was profiled, and TCRdb retains in-frame clones only, with some absent. The sample comprises over 150,000 clones, 80% to 90% of which are singletons, and roughly 6% rests with the top ten. Germline V CDR1 and CDR2: KGHSH, LQKENI. The CDR3 has 14 amino acids. Trimming stripped 1 base from V and 5 bases from J, with 9 bases between. This specimen consisted of peripheral blood, obtained on day 0 of AZD1222 vaccination. The genes are TRBV18 and TRBJ2-1; D remains unclear. This clonotype originated in an adult in good health. CDR3 coding DNA: TGTGCCAGCTCACCACAGGGCGCCGACAATGAGCAGTTCTTC. Its protein is CASSPQGADNEQFF.